This passage covers 12 T cell receptor beta chains from one sample sequenced in a study of cytomegalovirus exposure and HLA in healthy donors. The primer mix had 60 Vbeta and 13 Jbeta primers. TCRdb's table, derived via immunoSEQ multiplex PCR, lists solely in-frame clones and lacks some. The table records 150,000 to 200,000 clones, 70% of them present only once. The sequenced sample consisted of PBMCs. The receptor source for this set is a man between 18 and 35 years old in good health and CMV-seropositive.

This clone was detected only a few times. The chain is built from TRBV4-2 and TRBJ1-2; 7 bases fit TRBD1. The CDR3 extends over 15 amino acids. J gave up 6 bases and V 1 base, and 8 bases lay outside the gene matches. The germline V gene has CDR1 LGHNA and CDR2 YNFKEQ. CDR3 DNA sequence: TGTGCCAGCAGCCAAGTCGGACAGGACGGCCATGGCTACACCTTC. Translation gives CASSQVGQDGHGYTF.

V and J are TRBV9 and TRBJ1-5; tentatively, D is TRBD1 (6 bases). Trimming took off 3 bases at V and 4 bases at J, with 14 bases between the two ends. The germline gives CDR1 SGDLS, CDR2 YYNGEE. This CDR3 is built from 15 residues. The CDR3 DNA reads as TGTGCCAGCAGCGAACAGGGAAATTTGAATCAGCCCCAGCATTTT. Translated, it gives CASSEQGNLNQPQHF.

This chain joins TRBV7-6 and TRBJ2-2; 12 bases align to TRBD2. The CDR3 has 20 residues. The germline gives CDR1 SGHVS, CDR2 FNYEAQ. V shed 6 bases, J shed 1 base, and the junction held 15 bases outside the gene matches. CDR3 amino acids: CASSSLGRTSGEKNTGELFF. The CDR3 DNA is TGTGCCAGCAGTTCTCTAGGCCGGACTAGCGGGGAAAAGAACACCGGGGAGCTGTTTTTT. Full variable domain (outside the CDR3, taken from reference TRBV7-6 and TRBJ2-2): GAGVSQSPRYKVTKRGQDVALRCDPISGHVSLYWYRQALGQGPEFLTYFNYEAQQDKSGLPNDRFSAERPEGSISTLTIQRTEQRDSAMYRCASSSLGRTSGEKNTGELFFGEGSRLTVL.

This chain connects TRBV2 to TRBJ1-2, with TRBD1 matching 12 bases. J lost 7 bases, V lost 6 bases, and 12 bases had no gene match. The CDR3 length is 16 residues. The V gene's germline CDR1 is SNHLY and CDR2 FYNNEI. The CDR3 nucleotides read TGTGCCAGCAGGGGACAGGGGGCGCTGGTTTTTCGTGGCTACACCTTC. Encoded protein: CASRGQGALVFRGYTF.

This clone was detected a few times. The rearrangement uses TRBV5-1 and TRBJ2-5; TRBD2 might be the D (5 bases). Germline V lookup: CDR1 SGHRS, CDR2 YFSETQ. The CDR3 sequence is 18 residues long. Trimming cost V 5 bases and J 6 bases, with 29 bases left between them. CDR3 nucleotides: TGCGCCAGCAGGCACCAACAGACCGGCGGGCCACAGAGGCAGACCCAGTACTTC. It specifies CASRHQQTGGPQRQTQYF.

This clone is a singleton in its sample. The chain combines TRBV5-1 with TRBJ1-1, with 7 bases that match TRBD1. V lost 4 bases to trimming and J lost 6 bases; unmatched junction nucleotides: 6. Germline assignment: CDR1 SGHRS and CDR2 YFSETQ. This CDR3 contains 13 residues. CDR3 sequence: CASSLTGIAEAFF. CDR3 DNA sequence: TGCGCCAGCAGCCTGACAGGGATCGCTGAAGCTTTCTTT.

This chain joins TRBV7-2 and TRBJ2-5, with TRBD1 matching over 12 bases. V lost 4 bases to trimming and J lost 5 bases; unmatched junction nucleotides: 8. Germline CDR1 is SGHTA and CDR2 is FQGNSA. This CDR3 has 16 residues. The CDR3 is CASSSTGTGGVETQYF. The CDR3 nucleotides are TGTGCCAGCAGCTCCACCGGGACAGGGGGCGTGGAGACCCAGTACTTC. Looking up the rest from reference TRBV7-2 and TRBJ2-5 gives the full variable domain: GAGVSQSPSNKVTEKGKDVELRCDPISGHTALYWYRQSLGQGLEFLIYFQGNSAPDKSGLPSDRFSAERTGGSVSTLTIQRTQQEDSAVYLCASSSTGTGGVETQYFGPGTRLLVL.

The chain couples TRBV9 to TRBJ1-6; no reliable D call. The CDR3 runs to 16 residues. Germline V lookup: CDR1 SGDLS, CDR2 YYNGEE. V was trimmed by 4 bases and J by 0 bases, leaving 11 bases between them. The CDR3, as DNA: TGTGCCAGCAGCCGACACCTGAGCTCCTATAATTCACCCCTCCACTTT. Residues: CASSRHLSSYNSPLHF. The full variable domain, its missing parts supplied by reference TRBV9 and TRBJ1-6, is DSGVTQTPKHLITATGQRVTLRCSPRSGDLSVYWYQQSLDQGLQFLIQYYNGEERAKGNILERFSAQQFPDLHSELNLSSLELGDSALYFCASSRHLSSYNSPLHFGNGTRLTVT.

The chain combines TRBV7-8 with TRBJ2-4; 7 bases map to TRBD1. Per germline, CDR1 SGHVS and CDR2 FQNEAQ. This CDR3 comprises 13 residues. Trimming at V came to 3 bases and at J to 7 bases, leaving 3 bases not matched to a gene. The CDR3, as DNA: TGTGCCAGCAGCTTTACAGGGGAGAACATTCAGTACTTC. Its translation is CASSFTGENIQYF.

V usage is TRBV30 and J usage is TRBJ1-2, with D perhaps matching TRBD1 (5 bases). V lost 0 bases to trimming and J lost 4 bases, with 9 bases between them. Germline V CDR1 and CDR2: GTSNPN, SVGIG (reference sequence). This CDR3 comprises 13 residues. CDR3 in amino acids: CAWSVQDIYGYTF. The DNA of the CDR3 is TGTGCCTGGAGTGTACAGGACATCTATGGCTACACCTTC.

This clone was seen a few times. The chain joins TRBV19 to TRBJ1-1; 8 positions agree with TRBD1. The CDR3 has 13 residues. With V trimmed by 5 bases and J by 3 bases, 2 bases remained unmatched. The germline CDR1 and CDR2 sequences are LNHDA and SQIVND (reference sequence). This CDR3 is CASSSTGDTEAFF. CDR3 coding DNA: TGTGCCAGTAGTTCGACAGGGGACACTGAAGCTTTCTTT.

This chain connects TRBV7-8 to TRBJ2-1, with 8 bases matching TRBD2. Germline trimming cut 5 bases from V and 3 bases from J; bases unmatched to any gene: 6. CDR1 SGHVS and CDR2 FQNEAQ come from the germline V gene. The CDR3 contains 15 residues. In DNA form, the CDR3 reads TGTGCCAGCAGCAATCTAGCGGGTTTCTACAATGAGCAGTTCTTC. This translates into CASSNLAGFYNEQFF.